Below are 26 T cell receptor beta chains sequenced from a single sample in a study of T cells after yellow fever vaccination. TCRdb independently ran MiXCR on the 5' RACE reads; one entry per CDR3 protein. This table has 310,000 or so distinct CDR3 sequences, around 4% appearing once. The material was PBMCs, obtained on the day of the yellow fever booster vaccination. The receptors shown here come from a man younger than 35 who received the YFV17D yellow fever vaccine.

The table lists this clonotype with a few counts. The chain uses TRBV21-1 and TRBJ1-2; TRBD1 reflects the table's D call only, with no check against the DNA. TRBV21-1 is annotated as a pseudogene. The length of the CDR3 is 15 residues. CDR3: CASSKEMAAPGGYTF. The CDR3 nucleotides are TGTGCCAGCAGCAAAGAGATGGCGGCGCCGGGGGGCTACACCTTC.

This clonotype was observed a few times. The rearrangement joins TRBV11-3 to TRBJ1-1; D gene uncertain. This CDR3 contains 9 residues. The germline V gene encodes CDR1 SGHNT and CDR2 YENEEA. The CDR3 DNA sequence: TGTGAGGCGAACACTGAAGCTTTCTTT. Translating it yields CEANTEAFF.

Of note for this clonotype: A much larger clone differs from this one at a single base, so this may be a read error. This sequence joins TRBV4-1 and TRBJ2-1; D is tentatively TRBD1 or TRBD2 (7 bases each). The V and J ends lost 3 bases and 8 bases respectively, with 20 bases between them. The CDR3 consists of 16 residues. CDR1 and CDR2 from the germline V gene are MGHRA and YSYEKL. Written as DNA, the CDR3 is TGCGCCAGCAGCCACGCCGGGGGGACAGACTCCTATGAGCAGTTCTTC. Its protein product is CASSHAGGTDSYEQFF.

This clonotype was recorded a few times. The rearrangement joins TRBV20-1 to TRBJ1-1; TRBD1 might be the D (5 bases). V lost 4 bases and J 2 bases, leaving 11 bases between the germline ends. CDR1 is DFQATT and CDR2 is SNEGSKA in the germline V gene (reference sequence). The CDR3 has 13 residues. The CDR3 reads CSATDQGNTEAFF. DNA for the CDR3: TGCAGTGCTACCGATCAGGGAAACACTGAAGCTTTCTTT.

This clonotype came up a few times. The gene calls are TRBV4-3 and TRBJ2-6, with a possible D match to TRBD2 (6 bases). Germline V gene data show CDR1 as LGHNA and CDR2 as YSLEER. V was trimmed by 1 base and J by 4 bases, leaving 14 bases between them. The CDR3 loop spans 17 amino acids. The CDR3 DNA sequence: TGCGCCAGCAGCCAAGTACCTGGAGGGGACGGGGCCAACGTCCTGACTTTC. It is translated as CASSQVPGGDGANVLTF.

In this sample, this clonotype turned up many times. The chain employs TRBV15 and TRBJ2-7; a possible D gene is TRBD1 (6 bases). CDR1 and CDR2 (germline): LNHNV, YYDKDF (reference sequence). The CDR3 has 13 residues. Trimming stripped 5 bases from V and 7 bases from J, with 15 bases between. The DNA of the CDR3 is TGTGCCACCAGCCCAGGGGAGTCGCGGGAGCAGTACGTC. Protein product: CATSPGESREQYV.

This clonotype was counted many times. The chain combines TRBV28 with TRBJ1-3; possibly TRBD1 for D (5 bases). The germline CDR1 and CDR2 sequences are MDHEN and SYDVKM. Trimming stripped 7 bases from V and 3 bases from J, with 13 bases between. This CDR3 spans 14 amino acids. CDR3 amino acids: CASTWGEFGNTIYF. CDR3 nucleotide sequence: TGTGCCAGCACCTGGGGGGAATTTGGAAACACCATATATTTT.

This clonotype was observed many times. Written as DNA, the CDR3 is TGCAGCGTTGCTTCGGGACAGGGGCCCTACGAGCAGTACTTC. This gives the protein CSVASGQGPYEQYF. This chain links TRBV29-1 with TRBJ2-7; 10 bases are shared with TRBD1. Germline V gene lookup returns CDR1 SQVTM and CDR2 ANQGSEA. V shed 4 bases, J shed 2 bases, and the junction held 5 bases outside the gene matches. The CDR3 extends over 14 amino acids.

This clonotype was picked up many times. This chain connects TRBV4-1 to TRBJ2-3; D may correspond to TRBD1 or TRBD2 (5 bases each). Germline V gives CDR1 MGHRA, CDR2 YSYEKL. The V gene lost 0 bases and the J gene lost 1 base, with 14 bases spanning the gap. The CDR3 totals 17 residues. The CDR3 is CASSQDNGARGTDTQYF. Here the CDR3 DNA reads TGCGCCAGCAGCCAAGATAACGGGGCGCGGGGCACAGATACGCAGTATTTT.

This clonotype was counted only a few times. The chain is built from TRBV28 and TRBJ2-6, with TRBD1 identical over 8 bases. Germline CDR1 MDHEN, CDR2 SYDVKM. The CDR3 length is 20 residues. V lost 4 bases to trimming and J lost 4 bases; unmatched junction nucleotides: 18. For the CDR3, the DNA is TGTGCCAGCAGTTCACAGGGGGTGATAGTTGGGACCACCGGGGCCAACGTCCTGACTTTC. Its translation: CASSSQGVIVGTTGANVLTF.

This clonotype appeared a few times. This chain joins TRBV18 and TRBJ2-7; 7 nucleotides align to TRBD1. Germline V gene sequence: CDR1 KGHSH, CDR2 LQKENI. This CDR3 has 15 amino acids. Trimming cost V 4 bases and J 2 bases; bases outside gene matches: 8. In DNA, the CDR3 is TGTGCCAGCTCACTGGCCGGGACAGCGACCTACGAGCAGTACTTC. Amino acids: CASSLAGTATYEQYF.

This clonotype has a count of ten or more. This chain links TRBV12-3 or TRBV12-4 with TRBJ2-3, with D maybe TRBD2 (6 bases). V shed 5 bases and J shed 2 bases, with 11 bases lying between them. This CDR3 has 14 residues. The CDR3 protein is CASSRGLNTDTQYF. Here the CDR3 DNA reads TGTGCCAGCAGTCGGGGACTCAACACAGATACGCAGTATTTT.

In this sample, this clonotype turned up a few times. The V gene is TRBV5-1, the J gene TRBJ1-1; the match to TRBD1 covers 8 bases. Trimming cost V 7 bases and J 0 bases; bases outside gene matches: 5. Looked up from germline, CDR1 is SGHRS and CDR2 is YFSETQ. The CDR3 length is 14 residues. The chain's CDR3 is CASGQGSLNTEAFF. DNA of the CDR3: TGCGCCAGCGGACAGGGAAGTCTGAACACTGAAGCTTTCTTT.

The sample holds many counts of this clonotype. The CDR3 region has the DNA TGTGCCAGCAGACCCGGGTTGGCGGCTGATACGCAGTATTTT. Its translation is CASRPGLAADTQYF. This chain links TRBV6-5 with TRBJ2-3, with no clear D. The CDR3 length is 14 residues. Germline V gene lookup returns CDR1 MNHEY and CDR2 SVGAGI. The V and J ends lost 6 bases and 6 bases respectively, with 16 bases between them.

In this sample, this clonotype turned up many times. The chain is built from TRBV2 and TRBJ2-1, with D possibly matching TRBD2 (7 bases). CDR1 and CDR2 from the germline V gene are SNHLY and FYNNEI. The CDR3 has 15 amino acids. V lost 3 bases, J lost 6 bases, and 15 bases lay in between. The CDR3 bases are TGTGCCAGCAGTGAGGGGGAGGGGGGGCCCAATGAGCAGTTCTTC. Protein product: CASSEGEGGPNEQFF. Together with reference TRBV2 and TRBJ2-1, the CDR3 gives the full variable domain: EPEVTQTPSHQVTQMGQEVILRCVPISNHLYFYWYRQILGQKVEFLVSFYNNEISEKSEIFDDQFSVERPDGSNFTLKIRSTKLEDSAMYFCASSEGEGGPNEQFFGPGTRLTVL.

The chain carries TRBV19 and TRBJ2-7; D gene uncertain. Germline CDR1 and CDR2: LNHDA and SQIVND (reference sequence). The CDR3 has 14 residues. Deletions cut 6 bases from V and 2 bases from J, with 14 bases between. The CDR3 DNA sequence: TGTGCCAGTAGCACTCTTTCGGCACCCTACGAGCAGTACTTC. This sequence encodes CASSTLSAPYEQYF.

This clonotype was picked up a small number of times. This chain uses TRBV12-3 or TRBV12-4 with TRBJ1-4; unclear D gene. Trimming left V 6 bases short and J 0 bases short, with 14 bases between. The CDR3 loop spans 16 amino acids. The CDR3 nucleotides are TGTGCCAGCAGGTCCCCGATATCCGCAACTAATGAAAAACTGTTTTTT. Its translation is CASRSPISATNEKLFF.

This clonotype appeared a few times. The rearrangement joins TRBV20-1 to TRBJ2-2; no definite D call. The CDR3 is 13 amino acids. V lost 6 bases and J 1 base, leaving 9 bases between the germline ends. Germline CDR1 DFQATT, CDR2 SNEGSKA (reference sequence). In DNA form, the CDR3 reads TGCAGTGCCAGCACTCAGAACACCGGGGAGCTGTTTTTT. Protein sequence: CSASTQNTGELFF.

In its sample, this clonotype was seen a few times. The junction does not match germline at one end; this may be a read error. The rearrangement uses TRBV10-3 and TRBJ2-7; D not certain. CDR3 length: 13 amino acids. From germline, CDR1 is ENHRY and CDR2 SYGVKD. The CDR3 DNA sequence: TGTGCCATCAGTGGCCCAGGAACCTATGAGCAGTACTTC. Its translation is CAISGPGTYEQYF.

There are many counts of this clonotype. This chain uses TRBV7-9 with TRBJ1-1; D call uncertain. Germline CDR1 reads SEHNR; CDR2 reads FQNEAQ (reference sequence). CDR3 size: 12 residues. V lost 0 bases and J lost 8, with 7 bases in between. CDR3 region: CASSLAAGEAFF. The CDR3, as DNA: TGTGCCAGCAGCTTAGCCGCAGGAGAAGCTTTCTTT.

This clonotype was counted ten times or more. The J gene is TRBJ2-2, the V gene TRBV9; D is unclear. Trimming cost V 0 bases and J 7 bases, with 10 bases left between them. CDR1 is SGDLS, CDR2 YYNGEE, per germline. This CDR3 has 14 residues. CDR3 sequence reads: CASSVDAGRGELFF. CDR3 sequence (DNA): TGTGCCAGCAGCGTAGACGCCGGGCGCGGGGAGCTGTTTTTT.

There are many counts of this clonotype. One junction end does not reproduce the germline sequence, and a read error may be involved. The rearrangement links TRBV7-7 to TRBJ2-5, with TRBD1 matching 9 bases. The V gene's germline CDR1 is SSHAT and CDR2 FNYEAQ (reference sequence). The CDR3 spans 12 residues. The CDR3: CASRDRGETQYF. CDR3 nucleotide sequence: TGTGCTAGCAGAGACAGGGGGGAGACCCAGTACTTC.

This clonotype came up many times. J is TRBJ2-5 and V is TRBV10-3, with TRBD1 as a possible D gene (5 bases). The germline V gene has CDR1 ENHRY and CDR2 SYGVKD. The CDR3 runs 16 residues. V lost 0 bases to trimming and J lost 2 bases, with 13 bases between them. DNA for the CDR3: TGTGCCATCAGTGAGTCGGTAAAGGGGCTACAAGAGACCCAGTACTTC. It yields the protein CAISESVKGLQETQYF.

This clonotype has ten or more counts. V gene TRBV28 combines with J gene TRBJ2-7; possibly TRBD1 for D (5 bases). This CDR3 is 13 amino acids long. CDR1 is MDHEN, CDR2 SYDVKM, per germline. Trimming removed 2 bases at V and 1 base at J, with 6 bases between. CDR3 amino acids: CASSLPGSYEQYV. CDR3 sequence (DNA): TGTGCCAGCAGTTTACCAGGGTCCTACGAGCAGTACGTC.

This clonotype was counted at least ten times. V gene TRBV7-2 combines with J gene TRBJ1-6; no clear D. V lost 0 bases and J lost 10, with 16 bases in between. This CDR3 region has 16 residues. Germline-derived CDR1 and CDR2 are SGHTA and FQGNSA. The CDR3 DNA sequence: TGTGCCAGCAGCTTAGCGAGTAGGGTTTATGGATCACCCCTCCACTTT. Its protein product is CASSLASRVYGSPLHF.

This clonotype was seen ten or more times. The rearrangement joins TRBV6-7 to TRBJ2-3; weak D call: TRBD2 (5 bases). TRBV6-7 is sorted into the ORF group, with uncertain function. The CDR3 length is 16 residues. V dropped 6 bases and J dropped 0 bases, with 16 bases sitting between them. CDR3 DNA: TGTGCCAGCAGCTATAGGACTCCGAGGAGCACAGATACGCAGTATTTT. It translates to CASSYRTPRSTDTQYF.